This record covers a single TCR beta chain. What it binds is unknown. The source of the sample is a study of T cells after yellow fever vaccination. Study conclusions and caveats: The study noted that FACS-sorted repertoires could contain abundant clonotypes contaminating from the bulk population. A small proportion of clonotypes was detected in both the CD4 and CD8 compartments. In post-booster samples, most primary-vaccination clones reappeared (approximately 95% CD4, 88% CD8).

5'RACE template switching produced TCR cDNA carrying a universal primer site and UMIs. TCRdb re-derived calls from the 5' RACE reads in MiXCR, one entry per CDR3 protein. The data show about 300,000 distinct CDR3 sequences, around 4.1% seen once. CDR1 is MDHEN, CDR2 SYDVKM, per germline. With V trimmed by 7 bases and J by 4 bases, 8 bases remained unmatched. There are 14 residues in the CDR3. The source was PBMCs, collected 5 days after the yellow fever booster vaccination. The receptor comes from a man younger than 35 who received the YFV17D yellow fever vaccine. The rearrangement links TRBV28 to TRBJ2-3; 7 nucleotides agree with TRBD1. Written as DNA, the CDR3 is TGTGCCAGCACCCTGACAGGGACCTCAGATACGCAGTATTTT. Translation gives CASTLTGTSDTQYF.